These 8 T cell receptor beta chains came from one sample sequenced in a study of shared clonotypes between healthy human individuals (dated by TCRdb to the early 2020s). Library construction relied on the immunoSEQ multiplex PCR assay. The table comes from immuneACCESS by way of TCRdb, which keeps in-frame sequences with V and J called. Part of the clones is missing from these tables; in studies checked, under half for an unresolved V gene and the rest for unknown reasons. The table for this sample lists approximately 2,000,000 clones; 85% to 95% of them were counted only once. The ten largest clones take up 0.37% of the sample. The sample consisted of naive CD4+ T cells from PBMCs. The sample's cell subset or site, from its label and the paper: CD45RA+ positively selected. Receptors were obtained from a man aged 18 to 30 in good health. Some clones in this sample may be carry-over from other donors' samples.

The rearrangement joins TRBV5-1 to TRBJ2-3; no definite D call. CDR3 size: 13 residues. The V gene lost 4 bases and the J gene lost 3 bases, with 9 bases spanning the gap. CDR1 is SGHRS, CDR2 YFSETQ, per germline. The CDR3 reads CASSPEPTDTQYF. The CDR3 DNA is TGCGCCAGCAGCCCTGAACCTACAGATACGCAGTATTTT.

The chain combines TRBV11-2 with TRBJ1-1, with D hard to call. The CDR3 runs 14 residues. Germline lookup yields CDR1 SGHAT and CDR2 FQNNGV. V lost 3 bases, J lost 5 bases, and 13 bases lay in between. CDR3 sequence reads: CASSFSRSVTEAFF. The CDR3 DNA sequence: TGTGCCAGCAGCTTCAGTCGCAGTGTGACTGAAGCTTTCTTT.

A note on this clone: This same CDR3 is encoded by further DNA sequences in the sample. The rearrangement uses TRBV30 and TRBJ2-7; 8 bases match TRBD1. The J segment lost 4 bases and the V segment lost 3 bases, leaving 2 bases of the junction unmatched. There are 12 residues in the CDR3. The V gene's germline CDR1 is GTSNPN and CDR2 SVGIG (reference sequence). The CDR3 here is CAWSQGAYEQYF. The CDR3 DNA sequence: TGTGCCTGGAGCCAGGGGGCTTACGAGCAGTACTTC.

V usage is TRBV30 and J usage is TRBJ2-1; 10 bases line up with TRBD1. CDR1 GTSNPN and CDR2 SVGIG come from the germline V gene (reference sequence). The V gene end was trimmed by 1 base and the J gene end by 5 bases; junction bases not matched to a gene: 2. The CDR3 contains 14 residues. CDR3 sequence (DNA): TGTGCCTGGAGTGGGGACAGGGGAAACAATGAGCAGTTCTTC. Its translation is CAWSGDRGNNEQFF. Looking up the rest from reference TRBV30 and TRBJ2-1 gives the full variable domain: SQTIHQWPATLVQPVGSPLSLECTVEGTSNPNLYWYRQAAGRGLQLLFYSVGIGQISSEVPQNLSASRPQDRQFILSSKKLLLSDSGFYLCAWSGDRGNNEQFFGPGTRLTVL.

CDR3: CASALGGSYEQYF. CDR3 coding DNA: TGTGCCAGCGCCCTGGGGGGCTCCTACGAGCAGTACTTC. The chain is built from TRBV5-4 and TRBJ2-7; weak D call: TRBD2 (6 bases). Germline CDR1 and CDR2: SGHNT and YYREEE (reference sequence). The CDR3 contains 13 residues. Trimming stripped 7 bases from V and 0 bases from J, with 11 bases between.

The rearrangement joins TRBV4-2 to TRBJ1-4; 9 bases align to TRBD1. V shed 2 bases and J 3 bases; nucleotides not matched to a gene: 10. Germline V gene lookup returns CDR1 LGHNA and CDR2 YNFKEQ. The CDR3 has 18 residues. CDR3 loop: CASSQIRTGERANEKLFF. Written as DNA, the CDR3 is TGTGCCAGCAGCCAAATTAGGACAGGGGAGCGGGCTAATGAAAAACTGTTTTTT.

This clone appeared once. The chain joins TRBV6-4 to TRBJ1-5; D is ambiguous. This CDR3 has 14 residues. Trimming stripped 4 bases from V and 10 bases from J, with 17 bases between. In germline, CDR1 is MRHNA, CDR2 SNTAGT. This CDR3 reads CASSGRVRSRPQHF. The CDR3 DNA follows: TGTGCCAGCAGTGGAAGGGTCAGGTCACGACCCCAGCATTTT.

V usage is TRBV6-5 and J usage is TRBJ1-1, with D hard to call. This CDR3 has 13 residues. Germline assignment: CDR1 MNHEY and CDR2 SVGAGI. Trimming left V 6 bases short and J 1 base short, with 9 bases between. For the CDR3, the DNA is TGTGCCAGCAGAGGACCCCGGAACACTGAAGCTTTCTTT. Translated, it gives CASRGPRNTEAFF.